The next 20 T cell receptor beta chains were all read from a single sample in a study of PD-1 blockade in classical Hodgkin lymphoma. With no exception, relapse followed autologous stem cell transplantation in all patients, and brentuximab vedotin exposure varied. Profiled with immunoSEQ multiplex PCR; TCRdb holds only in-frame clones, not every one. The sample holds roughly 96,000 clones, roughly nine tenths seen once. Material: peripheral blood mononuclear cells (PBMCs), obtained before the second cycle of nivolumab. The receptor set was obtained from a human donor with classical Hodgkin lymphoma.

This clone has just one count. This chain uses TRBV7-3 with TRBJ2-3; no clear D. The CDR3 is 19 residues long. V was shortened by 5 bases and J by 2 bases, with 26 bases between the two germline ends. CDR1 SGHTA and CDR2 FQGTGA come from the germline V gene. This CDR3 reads CASSTGPPTVSNPTDTQYF. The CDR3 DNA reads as TGTGCCAGCAGCACCGGCCCACCTACGGTTTCTAATCCCACAGATACGCAGTATTTT.

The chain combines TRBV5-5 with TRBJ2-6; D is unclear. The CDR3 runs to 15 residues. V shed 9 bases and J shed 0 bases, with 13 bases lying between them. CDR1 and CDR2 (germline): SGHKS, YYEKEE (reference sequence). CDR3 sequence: CATGIRHSGANVLTF. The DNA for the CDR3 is TGTGCCACGGGCATACGGCACTCTGGGGCCAACGTCCTGACTTTC.

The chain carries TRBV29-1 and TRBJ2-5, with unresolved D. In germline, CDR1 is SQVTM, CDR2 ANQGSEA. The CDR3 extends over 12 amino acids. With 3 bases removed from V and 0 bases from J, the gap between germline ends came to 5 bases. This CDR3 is CSVEAYQETQYF. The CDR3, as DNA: TGCAGCGTTGAGGCGTACCAAGAGACCCAGTACTTC.

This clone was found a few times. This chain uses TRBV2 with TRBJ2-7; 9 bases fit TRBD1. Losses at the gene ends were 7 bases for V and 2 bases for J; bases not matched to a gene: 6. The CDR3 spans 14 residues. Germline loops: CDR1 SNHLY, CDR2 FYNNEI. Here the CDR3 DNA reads TGTGCCAGCACCGGGGACAGGGAGCCCTACGAGCAGTACTTC. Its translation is CASTGDREPYEQYF.

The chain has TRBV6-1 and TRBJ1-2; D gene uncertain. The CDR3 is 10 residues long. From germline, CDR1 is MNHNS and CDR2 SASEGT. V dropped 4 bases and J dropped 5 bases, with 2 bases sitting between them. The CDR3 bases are TGTGCCAGCAGTGGGTATGGCTACACCTTC. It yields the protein CASSGYGYTF.

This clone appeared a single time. The CDR3 coding sequence is TGTGCCAGCAGTGAAGGACAGGGGTGGCAGCCCCAGCATTTT. Translated: CASSEGQGWQPQHF. The chain employs TRBV2 and TRBJ1-5; 8 bases fit TRBD1. The CDR3 sequence is 14 residues long. V gave up 1 base and J gave up 7 bases; unmatched junction bases: 3. CDR1 and CDR2 (germline): SNHLY, FYNNEI. The variable domain in full, completed from reference TRBV2 and TRBJ1-5, reads EPEVTQTPSHQVTQMGQEVILRCVPISNHLYFYWYRQILGQKVEFLVSFYNNEISEKSEIFDDQFSVERPDGSNFTLKIRSTKLEDSAMYFCASSEGQGWQPQHFGDGTRLSIL.

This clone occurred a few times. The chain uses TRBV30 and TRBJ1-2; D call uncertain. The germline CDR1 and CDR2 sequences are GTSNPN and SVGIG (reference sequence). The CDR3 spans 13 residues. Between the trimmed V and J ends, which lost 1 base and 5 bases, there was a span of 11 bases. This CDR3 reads CAWSATRGYGYTF. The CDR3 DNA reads TGTGCCTGGAGTGCCACCCGTGGGTATGGCTACACCTTC.

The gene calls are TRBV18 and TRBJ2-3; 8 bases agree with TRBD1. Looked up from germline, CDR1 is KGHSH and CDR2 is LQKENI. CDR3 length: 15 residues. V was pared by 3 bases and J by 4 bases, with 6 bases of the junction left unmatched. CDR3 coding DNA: TGTGCCAGCTCACCTACAGGACAGGGATCAGATACGCAGTATTTT. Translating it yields CASSPTGQGSDTQYF.

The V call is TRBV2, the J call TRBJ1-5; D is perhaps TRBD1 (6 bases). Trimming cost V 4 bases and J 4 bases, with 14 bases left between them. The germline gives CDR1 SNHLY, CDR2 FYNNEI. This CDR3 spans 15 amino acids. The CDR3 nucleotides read TGTGCCAGCAGTGGTGAGGGGGGCCCAAATCAGCCCCAGCATTTT. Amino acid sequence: CASSGEGGPNQPQHF.

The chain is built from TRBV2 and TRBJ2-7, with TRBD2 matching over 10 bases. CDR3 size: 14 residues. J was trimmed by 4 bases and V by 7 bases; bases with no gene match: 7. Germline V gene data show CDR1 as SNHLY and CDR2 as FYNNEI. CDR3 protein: CASTSGLANYEQYF. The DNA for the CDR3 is TGTGCCAGCACCTCGGGACTAGCGAATTACGAGCAGTACTTC. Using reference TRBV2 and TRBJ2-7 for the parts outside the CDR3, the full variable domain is EPEVTQTPSHQVTQMGQEVILRCVPISNHLYFYWYRQILGQKVEFLVSFYNNEISEKSEIFDDQFSVERPDGSNFTLKIRSTKLEDSAMYFCASTSGLANYEQYFGPGTRLTVT.

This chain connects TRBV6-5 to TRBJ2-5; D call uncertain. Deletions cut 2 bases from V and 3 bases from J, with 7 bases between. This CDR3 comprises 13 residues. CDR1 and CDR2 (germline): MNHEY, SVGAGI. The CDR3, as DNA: TGTGCCAGCAGTTACGACTTCAAAGAGACCCAGTACTTC. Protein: CASSYDFKETQYF.

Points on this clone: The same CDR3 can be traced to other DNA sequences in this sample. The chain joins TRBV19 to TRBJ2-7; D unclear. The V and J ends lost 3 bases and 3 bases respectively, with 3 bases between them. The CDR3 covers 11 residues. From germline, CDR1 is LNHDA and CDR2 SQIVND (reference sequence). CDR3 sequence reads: CASSIGYEQYF. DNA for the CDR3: TGTGCCAGTAGTATCGGCTACGAGCAGTACTTC.

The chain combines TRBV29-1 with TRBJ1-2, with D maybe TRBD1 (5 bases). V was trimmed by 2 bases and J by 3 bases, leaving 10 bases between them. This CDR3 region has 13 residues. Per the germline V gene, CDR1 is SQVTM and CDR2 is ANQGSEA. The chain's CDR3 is CSVEPRDDYGYTF. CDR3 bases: TGCAGCGTTGAACCCAGGGACGACTATGGCTACACCTTC.

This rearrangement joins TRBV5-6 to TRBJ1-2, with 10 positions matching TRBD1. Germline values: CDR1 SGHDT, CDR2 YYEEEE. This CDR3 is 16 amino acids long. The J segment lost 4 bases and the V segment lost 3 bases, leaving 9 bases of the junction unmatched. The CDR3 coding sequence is TGTGCCAGCAGCTCGCCGGGACAGGGGTACCCCTATGGCTACACCTTC. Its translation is CASSSPGQGYPYGYTF.

CDR3 in DNA: TGTGCCAGAAGCCACACATGCGAAATGAGCTCCTACGAGCAGTACTTC. This sequence encodes CARSHTCEMSSYEQYF. The gene calls are TRBV5-3 and TRBJ2-7, with D uncertain. TRBV5-3 is reported as an ORF; its role is uncertain. V lost 4 bases, J lost 0 bases, and 17 bases lay in between. The CDR3 loop spans 16 amino acids.

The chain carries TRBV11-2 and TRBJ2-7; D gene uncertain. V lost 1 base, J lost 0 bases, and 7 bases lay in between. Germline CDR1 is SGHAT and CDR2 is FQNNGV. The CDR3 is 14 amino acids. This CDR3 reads CASSLVGISYEQYF. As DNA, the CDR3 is TGTGCCAGCAGCTTAGTGGGTATCTCCTACGAGCAGTACTTC.

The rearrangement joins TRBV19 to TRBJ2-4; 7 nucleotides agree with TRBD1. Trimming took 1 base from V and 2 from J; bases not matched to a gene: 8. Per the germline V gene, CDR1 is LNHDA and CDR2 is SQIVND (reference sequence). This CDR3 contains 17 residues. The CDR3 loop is CASSIAQGVSSKNIQYF. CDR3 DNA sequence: TGTGCCAGTAGTATAGCTCAGGGGGTATCGTCCAAAAACATTCAGTACTTC. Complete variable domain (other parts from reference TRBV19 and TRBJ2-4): DGGITQSPKYLFRKEGQNVTLSCEQNLNHDAMYWYRQDPGQGLRLIYYSQIVNDFQKGDIAEGYSVSREKKESFPLTVTSAQKNPTAFYLCASSIAQGVSSKNIQYFGAGTRLSVL.

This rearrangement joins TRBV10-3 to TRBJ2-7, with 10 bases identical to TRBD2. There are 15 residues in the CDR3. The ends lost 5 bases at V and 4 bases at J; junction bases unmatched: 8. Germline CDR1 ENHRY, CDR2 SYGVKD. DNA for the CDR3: TGTGCCATCAGTTCCCTAGCGGGAGTAATGTACGAGCAGTACTTC. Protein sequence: CAISSLAGVMYEQYF.

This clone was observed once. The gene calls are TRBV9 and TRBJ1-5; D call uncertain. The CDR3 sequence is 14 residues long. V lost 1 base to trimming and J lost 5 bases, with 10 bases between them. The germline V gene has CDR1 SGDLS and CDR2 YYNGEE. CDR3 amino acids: CASSVSGLDQPQHF. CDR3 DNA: TGTGCCAGCAGCGTATCTGGGTTAGATCAGCCCCAGCATTTT.

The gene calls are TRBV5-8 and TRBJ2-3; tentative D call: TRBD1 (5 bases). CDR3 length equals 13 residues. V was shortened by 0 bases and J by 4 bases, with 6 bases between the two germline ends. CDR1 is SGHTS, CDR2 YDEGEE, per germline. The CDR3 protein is CASSLVRADTQYF. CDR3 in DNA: TGTGCCAGCAGCTTGGTCAGGGCAGATACGCAGTATTTT.